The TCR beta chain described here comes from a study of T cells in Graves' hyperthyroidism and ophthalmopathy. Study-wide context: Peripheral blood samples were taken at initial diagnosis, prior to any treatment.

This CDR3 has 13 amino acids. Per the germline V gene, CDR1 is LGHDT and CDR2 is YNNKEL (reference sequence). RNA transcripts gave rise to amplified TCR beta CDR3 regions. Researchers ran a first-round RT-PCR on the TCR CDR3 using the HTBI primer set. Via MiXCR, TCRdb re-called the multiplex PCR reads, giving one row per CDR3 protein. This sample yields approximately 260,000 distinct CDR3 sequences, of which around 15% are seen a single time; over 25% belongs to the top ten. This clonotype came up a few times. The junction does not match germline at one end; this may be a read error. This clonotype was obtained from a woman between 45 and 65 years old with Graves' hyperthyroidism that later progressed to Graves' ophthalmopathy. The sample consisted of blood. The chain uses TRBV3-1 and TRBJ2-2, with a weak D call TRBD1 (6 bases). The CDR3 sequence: CAANRAKTGELFF. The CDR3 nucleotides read TGTGCCGCTAACAGGGCGAAAACCGGGGAGCTGTTTTTT. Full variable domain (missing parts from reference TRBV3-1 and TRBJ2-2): DTAVSQTPKYLVTQMGNDKSIKCEQNLGHDTMYWYKQDSKKFLKIMFSYNNKELIINETVPNRFSPKSPDKAHLNLHINSLELGDSAVYFCAANRAKTGELFFGEGSRLTVL.